This entry describes one T cell receptor beta chain. The antigen remains unidentified. The V and J ends lost 2 bases and 0 bases respectively, with 17 bases between them. CDR1 and CDR2 from the germline V gene are SQVTM and ANQGSEA. The CDR3 runs to 17 residues. This sample was taken from a study of T cells in Graves' hyperthyroidism and ophthalmopathy. Study summary: Peripheral blood sampling occurred at initial diagnosis, before any treatment. Study-level findings and limits: Median prediction lead before ophthalmopathy onset was six to eight months with the model.

Amplified regions were TCR beta CDR3 sequences from RNA transcripts. A set of HTBI primers served as the primers for a first-round RT-PCR of the TCR CDR3. TCRdb re-called the multiplex PCR reads with MiXCR, one entry per CDR3 protein. The sample lists 500,000 to 750,000 distinct CDR3 sequences, around a sixth occurring once. The source of this sequence is a woman younger than 45 with Graves' hyperthyroidism. This chain uses TRBV29-1 with TRBJ2-1; tentative D call: TRBD2 (5 bases). The sequenced material came from blood. The CDR3 region is CSVENLVGVGSYNEQFF. The CDR3 nucleotides are TGCAGCGTTGAAAATTTAGTGGGAGTGGGCTCCTACAATGAGCAGTTCTTC.